The entry below gives a single T cell receptor (beta chain) sequence along with its context. Its specific antigen is unknown. No per-base quality is available; no much larger clone lies one base away. The time point label, as the study defines it: baseline before first vaccination. The label giving this sample's treatment or condition can be read as: meningococcal conjugate vaccine given as trial control. Vaccinee samples were obtained from the UK trials COV001 and COV002, which included a single-blind randomized controlled phase 2/3 trial of AZD1222 (ChAdOx1 nCoV-19) in healthy adults. Trial participant PBMC samples were collected at day 0 and day 28 after the second dose for TCRbeta chain sequencing. This entry is derived from a study of T cell responses to AZD1222 COVID-19 vaccine (dated by TCRdb to about 2021). Regarding the research as a whole: A total of just over 230 trial participants underwent TCR sequencing, of whom roughly 210 had received two doses of AZD1222 and about 25 had received two doses of the MenACWY control vaccine. Trial participants were enrolled into age subgroups of 18-55, 56-69 and 70-plus years, which contained about 150, 27 and 61 TCR-sequenced participants, respectively. Study-wide conclusions, independent of this receptor: The whole spike protein was spanned by vaccine-associated CD4 TCRs, and dominant responses were seen in regions 160-218 and 743-854. Participants were mostly white British and included more females than males, and it was suggested by the authors that clonal diversity may have been underestimated. Because no day 14 peak-response samples were available, repertoires were characterized only after the peak T cell response. Conclusions about previously exposed vaccinees are limited, since just a handful of AZD1222 recipients were seropositive for SARS-CoV-2 at baseline. Reportedly, close to half of the unique spike-specific TCRs recognized epitopes lying outside the regions that are mutated in the B.1.351 and B.1.1.7 variants. The 56-69-year group was small, and its depth increase did not reach significance, likely because of low power. After two AZD1222 doses, both the breadth and the depth of spike-specific TCRs were significantly higher than at day 0 and than in MenACWY recipients.

The CDR3 regions of human TCRbeta chains were subjected to immunosequencing. Turning to the authors' computational methods: Repertoire TCRs were checked for matches against a reference library of SARS-CoV-2-specific TCRs that had been generated using the MIRA antigen-specificity platform. Breadth was defined as the fraction of unique TCRs that were SARS-CoV-2-associated, and depth was defined as the fraction of total T cells that were SARS-CoV-2-associated. Each spike-specific TCR was assigned to its reactive spike region and to a CD4 or CD8 class using the MIRA data. Log10-transformed breadth and depth values were compared by one-way ANOVA with Sidak's multiple comparisons tests. In its TCRdb copy, this immuneACCESS table keeps in-frame sequences only and misses some clones. Where compared with another copy, unresolved V genes explain less than half of these, and the others have no known cause. From that table come the V and J calls and clone size; the DNA was used to work out D and trimming. The sample table holds some 120,000 clones, of which roughly 87% were seen once. Clones ranked in the top ten supply about 4.5% of the sample.

Based on the germline V gene, the CDR1 and CDR2 sequences are KGHSH and LQKENI. The trim is 2 bases for V and 0 bases for J, with a gap of 5 bases between the germline ends. The CDR3 goes from the cysteine to the phenylalanine over 14 residues. Only the CDR3 DNA stays, 42 bases, in frame from base 1. The sequence derives from an adult in good health. The V gene is TRBV18 and the J gene is TRBJ1-3; the D segment cannot be called with confidence. The sample consisted of peripheral blood, taken on day 0 of MenACWY control vaccination. This receptor carries the CDR3 CASSPSGSGNTIYF. In nucleotide form, the sequence is TGTGCCAGCTCACCATCGGGCTCTGGAAACACCATATATTTT.